These T cell receptor beta chains were read from a single sample in a study of shared clonotypes between healthy human individuals. Sequencing used immunoSEQ multiplex PCR; TCRdb keeps in-frame clones, though not all of them. Of about 2 million clones in the sample, roughly 94% were seen once. The source material was naive CD8+ T cells sorted from blood. These receptors originate from a man between 18 and 35 years old in good health. CDR3s include the opening cysteine and the closing phenylalanine or tryptophan. D genes are given only for firm matches. Clone size is shown for a subset of rows, as once, few, many or a class of expanded clone.

clone_size: NA
j_call: TRBJ2-1
v_call: TRBV2
d_call: TRBD2
cdr3_nt: TGTGCCAGCAGTGTAGGTCCGTGGGGGGGGTCCAATGAGCAGTTCTTC
cdr3_aa: CASSVGPWGGSNEQFF

clone_size: NA
j_call: TRBJ1-4
v_call: TRBV15
d_call: TRBD1
cdr3_nt: TGTGCCACGTCGGACAGGGTAACTAATGAAAAACTGTTTTTT
cdr3_aa: CATSDRVTNEKLFF

clone_size: NA
j_call: TRBJ2-1
v_call: TRBV4-1
d_call: TRBD2
cdr3_nt: TGCGCCAGCAGCCAAGAAACTAGCGGGGGGGGCAATGAGCAGTTCTTC
cdr3_aa: CASSQETSGGGNEQFF

clone_size: once
j_call: TRBJ2-1
v_call: TRBV28
d_call: NA
cdr3_nt: TGTGCCAGCAGGGGAGGGGGATCGGATGAGCAGTTCTTC
cdr3_aa: CASRGGGSDEQFF

clone_size: NA
j_call: TRBJ2-7
v_call: TRBV4-2
d_call: TRBD2
cdr3_nt: TGTGCCAGCAGCCAAGATCTAGCGGGACCGCCACGGCAGTACTTC
cdr3_aa: CASSQDLAGPPRQYF

clone_size: NA
j_call: TRBJ2-3
v_call: TRBV30
d_call: NA
cdr3_nt: TGTGCCTGGAGTGGACCCAATGGAGGGGGTGGTATAAATACGCAGTATTTT
cdr3_aa: CAWSGPNGGGGINTQYF

clone_size: NA
j_call: TRBJ2-1
v_call: TRBV9
d_call: TRBD1
cdr3_nt: TGTGCCAGCAGCTCGACAGGGGGCGGATTAGAGCAGTTCTTC
cdr3_aa: CASSSTGGGLEQFF

clone_size: NA
j_call: TRBJ1-5
v_call: TRBV7-9
d_call: NA
cdr3_nt: TGTGCCAGCAGTCCCGCCGGGGGGTTCGGCAATCAGCCCCAGCATTTT
cdr3_aa: CASSPAGGFGNQPQHF

clone_size: once
j_call: TRBJ2-2
v_call: TRBV27
d_call: NA
cdr3_nt: TGTGCCAGCAGTTTGAAGGGAGAGGGAAGAGGCGGGGAGCTGTTTTTT
cdr3_aa: CASSLKGEGRGGELFF

clone_size: NA
j_call: TRBJ2-1
v_call: TRBV7-9
d_call: TRBD2
cdr3_nt: TGTGCCAGCAGCTTTCGGGAGGCCACTCAAGATGAGCAGTTCTTC
cdr3_aa: CASSFREATQDEQFF

clone_size: NA
j_call: TRBJ1-6
v_call: TRBV11-2
d_call: TRBD1
cdr3_nt: TGTGCCAGCAGCTTTCCCGGACAGGCTAATTCACCCCTCCACTTT
cdr3_aa: CASSFPGQANSPLHF

clone_size: NA
j_call: TRBJ2-7
v_call: TRBV7-7
d_call: TRBD1
cdr3_nt: TGTGCTAGCCTAGGCCGGGACAGCCCAGTGTGCGAGCAGTACTTC
cdr3_aa: CASLGRDSPVCEQYF

clone_size: few
j_call: TRBJ1-5
v_call: TRBV6-1
d_call: NA
cdr3_nt: TGTGCCAGCAGTGATGGCAGCTACAATCAGCCCCAGCATTTT
cdr3_aa: CASSDGSYNQPQHF

clone_size: NA
j_call: TRBJ2-1
v_call: TRBV7-9
d_call: NA
cdr3_nt: TGTGCCAGCACCCCACTAGGAGGGAATGAGCAGTTCTTC
cdr3_aa: CASTPLGGNEQFF

clone_size: NA
j_call: TRBJ1-1
v_call: TRBV27
d_call: TRBD1
cdr3_nt: TGTGCCAGCAGTTTATCGGGGACAGGTTCCACTGAAGCTTTCTTT
cdr3_aa: CASSLSGTGSTEAFF

clone_size: once
j_call: TRBJ2-6
v_call: TRBV9
d_call: NA
cdr3_nt: TGTGCCAGCAGCCATCCCGGGCGGGACTCTGGGGCCAACGTCCTGACTTTC
cdr3_aa: CASSHPGRDSGANVLTF

clone_size: NA
j_call: TRBJ2-5
v_call: TRBV7-9
d_call: NA
cdr3_nt: TGTGCCAGCGGAGGGGTCCAACAAGAGACCCAGTACTTC
cdr3_aa: CASGGVQQETQYF

clone_size: NA
j_call: TRBJ2-3
v_call: TRBV13
d_call: TRBD2
cdr3_nt: TGTGCCAGCAGCTTAGGGGGACTAGCGAGCACAGATACGCAGTATTTT
cdr3_aa: CASSLGGLASTDTQYF

clone_size: NA
j_call: TRBJ1-4
v_call: TRBV5-1
d_call: TRBD1
cdr3_nt: TGCGCCAGCAGCTTCACAGGGGGCGATGAAAAACTGTTTTTT
cdr3_aa: CASSFTGGDEKLFF

clone_size: NA
j_call: TRBJ2-7
v_call: TRBV6-5
d_call: NA
cdr3_nt: TGTGCCAGCAGTGGGTGGGGCGGCGAGCAGTACTTC
cdr3_aa: CASSGWGGEQYF

clone_size: NA
j_call: TRBJ2-5
v_call: TRBV6-1
d_call: NA
cdr3_nt: TGTGCCAGCAGTGAAGTTGTTAGAGGAGAGACCCAGTACTTC
cdr3_aa: CASSEVVRGETQYF

clone_size: NA
j_call: TRBJ2-3
v_call: TRBV30
d_call: NA
cdr3_nt: TGTGCCTGGATCCACTTTCCCCGTACCACAGATACGCAGTATTTT
cdr3_aa: CAWIHFPRTTDTQYF

clone_size: NA
j_call: TRBJ1-2
v_call: TRBV6-1
d_call: TRBD1
cdr3_nt: TGTGCCAGCAGTGAAGTAGGGGACAGGGGGCCTTATACCTTC
cdr3_aa: CASSEVGDRGPYTF

clone_size: once
j_call: TRBJ2-1
v_call: TRBV27
d_call: NA
cdr3_nt: TGTGCCAGCAGCAGTGGGGGTGGACCCTACAATGAGCAGTTCTTC
cdr3_aa: CASSSGGGPYNEQFF

clone_size: NA
j_call: TRBJ1-1
v_call: TRBV5-8
d_call: NA
cdr3_nt: TGTGCCAGCAGTCTCGAATATAGTGAAGCTTTCTTT
cdr3_aa: CASSLEYSEAFF

clone_size: NA
j_call: TRBJ1-6
v_call: TRBV4-2
d_call: TRBD1
cdr3_nt: TGTGCCAGCAGCCCGAGGACAGGCAATTCACCCCTCCACTTT
cdr3_aa: CASSPRTGNSPLHF

clone_size: NA
j_call: TRBJ2-1
v_call: TRBV27
d_call: TRBD2
cdr3_nt: TGTGCCAGCAGTGCCCTTGGACTAGAATCCTACAATGAGCAGTTCTTC
cdr3_aa: CASSALGLESYNEQFF

clone_size: NA
j_call: TRBJ2-7
v_call: TRBV27
d_call: TRBD1
cdr3_nt: TGTGCCAGCAGCCAATCCGCCGGGACAGGCACCTACGAGCAGTACTTC
cdr3_aa: CASSQSAGTGTYEQYF

clone_size: NA
j_call: TRBJ2-2
v_call: TRBV7-9
d_call: NA
cdr3_nt: TGTGCCAGCAGCTTAGTTGCAGGTTTTGACACCGGGGAGCTGTTTTTT
cdr3_aa: CASSLVAGFDTGELFF

clone_size: NA
j_call: TRBJ2-3
v_call: TRBV30
d_call: NA
cdr3_nt: TGTGCCTGGAGTGTAGGACAGAGCACAGATACGCAGTATTTT
cdr3_aa: CAWSVGQSTDTQYF

clone_size: NA
j_call: TRBJ2-5
v_call: TRBV10-3
d_call: NA
cdr3_nt: TGTGCCATCAAAGAGGAAGAGACCCAGTACTTC
cdr3_aa: CAIKEEETQYF

clone_size: NA
j_call: TRBJ2-5
v_call: TRBV25-1
d_call: NA
cdr3_nt: TGTGCCACCAACCCCGGGGATTTGGAAACCCAGTACTTC
cdr3_aa: CATNPGDLETQYF

clone_size: NA
j_call: TRBJ2-5
v_call: TRBV7-9
d_call: TRBD2
cdr3_nt: TGTGCCAGCAGCTTAATTCCTAGCGGGGGGGAAGAGACCCAGTACTTC
cdr3_aa: CASSLIPSGGEETQYF

clone_size: NA
j_call: TRBJ2-1
v_call: TRBV27
d_call: NA
cdr3_nt: TGTGCCAGCAGTATTCTTTCGGATGAGCAGTTCTTC
cdr3_aa: CASSILSDEQFF

clone_size: NA
j_call: TRBJ2-2
v_call: TRBV5-4
d_call: TRBD2
cdr3_nt: TGTGCCAGCCAAAGCGGGGGTCCGGTTGCGGGGGAGCTGTTTTTT
cdr3_aa: CASQSGGPVAGELFF

clone_size: NA
j_call: TRBJ2-7
v_call: TRBV27
d_call: NA
cdr3_nt: TGTGCCAGCAGTCCCCTTAGTAGGCAGGGACCCTACGAGCAGTACTTC
cdr3_aa: CASSPLSRQGPYEQYF

clone_size: NA
j_call: TRBJ2-5
v_call: TRBV5-6
d_call: NA
cdr3_nt: TGTGCCAGCAGCATCGGTCCAGACGAGACCCAGTACTTC
cdr3_aa: CASSIGPDETQYF

clone_size: NA
j_call: TRBJ2-2
v_call: TRBV7-8
d_call: TRBD2
cdr3_nt: TGTGCCAGCAGCTGGGGACTAGCGGGAGGAAACACCGGGGAGCTGTTTTTT
cdr3_aa: CASSWGLAGGNTGELFF

clone_size: once
j_call: TRBJ2-7
v_call: TRBV9
d_call: NA
cdr3_nt: TGTGCCAGCGGGGGACTGGACGAGCAGTACTTC
cdr3_aa: CASGGLDEQYF

clone_size: NA
j_call: TRBJ2-5
v_call: TRBV13
d_call: TRBD2
cdr3_nt: TGTGCCAGCAGCTCACAGCGGGAGGGCCCGGAGACCCAGTACTTC
cdr3_aa: CASSSQREGPETQYF

clone_size: few
j_call: TRBJ1-3
v_call: TRBV19
d_call: NA
cdr3_nt: TGTGCCAGTAAGTCCCTTGGAGGAGGGAAAGGAAACACCATATATTTT
cdr3_aa: CASKSLGGGKGNTIYF

clone_size: NA
j_call: TRBJ1-2
v_call: TRBV13
d_call: TRBD1
cdr3_nt: TGTGCCAGCAGCTCCTACAGGGGCACCTATGGCTACACCTTC
cdr3_aa: CASSSYRGTYGYTF

clone_size: NA
j_call: TRBJ1-5
v_call: TRBV15
d_call: TRBD1
cdr3_nt: TGTGCCACCAACGCCGGGACAGGGATCCAGCCCCAGCATTTT
cdr3_aa: CATNAGTGIQPQHF

clone_size: NA
j_call: TRBJ1-5
v_call: TRBV4-1
d_call: NA
cdr3_nt: TGCGCCAGCAGCACACGTCTAGGCCGGGAAGCCCAGCATTTT
cdr3_aa: CASSTRLGREAQHF